The clone carrying this TCR beta chain was found a few times. Its specificity is unknown. CDR1 is LNHNV and CDR2 is YYDKDF in the germline V gene (reference sequence). This CDR3 is built from 13 residues. J lost 2 bases, V lost 5 bases, and 3 bases had no gene match. This sample was included in a study of naive and memory T cell subsets. Study-wide findings and caveats: TCR abundance followed a power law differing between naive and memory subsets.

An equimolar mix of two oligonucleotides served as the beta constant-region primer for TRBC1 and TRBC2. The cDNA 3' end received a ligated single-stranded oligonucleotide carrying the SP2 primer and a 12-nucleotide UMI. In TCRdb, the UMI-ligation and nested PCR reads were re-called with MiXCR into one record per CDR3 protein. The sample yields under 150,000 distinct CDR3 sequences, 15% to 20% seen once. Four subsets defined by CD45RA and CD27 were sorted after CD3, CD4, CD8 and live/dead staining. The chain joins TRBV15 to TRBJ2-7, with TRBD1 matching 7 bases. The TCR comes from a human donor in good health. Sequencing was performed on naive CD4+ T cells from blood. The CDR3 here is CATSLTGAYEQYF. The CDR3 DNA reads as TGTGCCACCAGCCTAACAGGGGCCTACGAGCAGTACTTC. Complete variable domain (other parts from reference TRBV15 and TRBJ2-7): DAMVIQNPRYQVTQFGKPVTLSCSQTLNHNVMYWYQQKSSQAPKLLFHYYDKDFNNEADTPDNFQSRRPNTSFCFLDIRSPGLGDTAMYLCATSLTGAYEQYFGPGTRLTVT.